The source of this TCR beta chain is a study of blood T cell repertoires in COVID-19. Study background: Material from acute and convalescent COVID-19 was sourced from the United States, Italy and Spain. Sources were T cells, B-cell-depleted T cells, or PBMCs; the material itself was cDNA or gDNA.

The CDR3 totals 13 residues. Germline V CDR1 and CDR2: MNHNS, SASEGT. The ends were cut back, 3 bases at V and 8 bases at J, with 13 bases in the middle. In the study's own analysis: Reference gene primer amplification in the assay estimated nucleated cell counts. Profiling relied on immunoSEQ multiplex PCR, and the TCRdb table lists in-frame clones only, not all of them. V and J calls and clone size are copied from that table; D and trimming were computed from the DNA. The table records 70,000 or so clones, about three quarters of them present only once. The clonotype originates from a human donor in a cohort sampled during active COVID-19. The rearrangement uses TRBV6-1 and TRBJ1-2, with a weak D call TRBD1 (5 bases). Sequencing was done on a sample of peripheral blood. The chain's CDR3 is CASSDSDSGGYTF. CDR3 DNA: TGTGCCAGCAGTGATTCCGACAGTGGGGGCTACACCTTC.